This T cell receptor beta chain was obtained from a study of blood T cell repertoires in COVID-19. In the study overall: T cells, B-cell-depleted T cells, or PBMCs supplied cDNA or gDNA.

Recruited during active infection, patients (from Seattle) were subsequently followed longitudinally. This clone was detected only once. In the original processing: It was from reference gene primer amplification that nucleated cell counts were estimated. Some clones are missing from TCRdb's copy, which holds only in-frame ones; the method was immunoSEQ multiplex PCR. V and J calls and clone size come straight from that table; D and trimming were deduced from the DNA. The sample consists of some 500,000 clones, approximately 88% of them appearing once. Germline CDR1 reads SEHNR; CDR2 reads FQNEAQ (reference sequence). CDR3 length: 15 amino acids. Trimming shortened V by 5 bases and J by 2 bases, and 13 bases separated the two germline ends.

Sequencing was carried out using peripheral blood. This clonotype was sampled from a woman aged 50 to 60 with COVID-19, enrolled during active disease. The J gene is TRBJ2-1, the V gene TRBV7-9; a possible D gene is TRBD2 (7 bases). The CDR3 loop reads CASSQPGGTYNEQFF. The DNA of the CDR3 is TGTGCCAGCAGCCAACCGGGGGGCACCTACAATGAGCAGTTCTTC.